These 32 T cell receptor beta chains originate from one sample sequenced in a study of PD-1 blockade in classical Hodgkin lymphoma. Produced via immunoSEQ multiplex PCR; TCRdb's table is partial and in-frame only. Counted here are about 54,000 clones, around 93% occurring once; the ten biggest clones make up 10%. All patients experienced relapse after autologous stem cell transplantation, and brentuximab vedotin exposure was variable. The source material was peripheral blood mononuclear cells (PBMCs), sampled before the second cycle of nivolumab. Receptor source: a human donor with classical Hodgkin lymphoma.

The chain carries TRBV5-6 and TRBJ1-2, with D possibly matching TRBD1 (5 bases). Germline CDR1 and CDR2: SGHDT and YYEEEE. This CDR3 has 16 amino acids. The V and J ends lost 4 bases and 4 bases respectively, with 20 bases between them. The chain's CDR3 is CASSTGAGSVGYGYTF. As DNA, the CDR3 is TGTGCCAGCAGCACCGGGGCGGGAAGTGTGGGCTATGGCTACACCTTC.

The rearrangement links TRBV5-1 to TRBJ1-2; D is possibly TRBD1 (5 bases). V lost 2 bases to trimming and J lost 4 bases, with 12 bases between them. CDR3 length: 14 amino acids. Germline-derived CDR1 and CDR2 are SGHRS and YFSETQ. CDR3 DNA sequence: TGCGCCAGCAGCTTCTCGGGGGGAACCTATGGCTACACCTTC. This gives the protein CASSFSGGTYGYTF.

The chain recombines TRBV28 with TRBJ2-5; maybe TRBD2 (6 bases). The V gene's germline CDR1 is MDHEN and CDR2 SYDVKM. There are 17 residues in the CDR3. The V end lost 6 bases, the J end lost 4 bases, and 24 bases lay between the germline ends. CDR3 residues: CASSMVWLAISGETQYF. The CDR3 nucleotides read TGTGCCAGCAGCATGGTTTGGCTAGCGATCTCAGGAGAGACCCAGTACTTC.

This clone was seen once. J is TRBJ1-4 and V is TRBV10-1; no firm D call. The CDR3 has 13 residues. V was shortened by 10 bases and J by 0 bases, with 9 bases between the two germline ends. The germline V gene encodes CDR1 WNHNN and CDR2 SYGVQD (reference sequence). DNA of the CDR3: TGCGCCAATTTTAGGGCAACTAATGAAAAACTGTTTTTT. Protein: CANFRATNEKLFF.

This clone occurred once. This chain links TRBV18 with TRBJ1-1, with 7 positions matching TRBD1. The V segment lost 4 bases and the J segment 1 base; nucleotides outside the gene matches: 0. CDR1 and CDR2 from the germline V gene are KGHSH and LQKENI. The CDR3 extends over 13 amino acids. Here the CDR3 DNA reads TGTGCCAGCTCACGACAGGGGAACACTGAAGCTTTCTTT. This sequence encodes CASSRQGNTEAFF.

This chain links TRBV5-8 with TRBJ1-1; TRBD1 is a possible D gene (6 bases). The CDR3 runs 16 residues. CDR1 and CDR2 from the germline V gene are SGHTS and YDEGEE. Trimming left V 2 bases short and J 0 bases short, with 14 bases between. CDR3 protein: CASSFWTVPMNTEAFF. CDR3 DNA: TGTGCCAGCAGCTTCTGGACAGTGCCAATGAACACTGAAGCTTTCTTT.

The rearrangement joins TRBV7-9 to TRBJ1-1, with D possibly matching TRBD1 (6 bases). The CDR3 loop spans 12 amino acids. Looked up from germline, CDR1 is SEHNR and CDR2 is FQNEAQ (reference sequence). The V and J ends lost 6 bases and 8 bases respectively, with 13 bases between them. DNA for the CDR3: TGTGCCAGCAGTCCGGACAGCCTCGAAGCTTTCTTT. It translates to CASSPDSLEAFF.

This chain connects TRBV18 to TRBJ2-3, with TRBD2 matching 12 bases. The germline CDR1 and CDR2 sequences are KGHSH and LQKENI. Trimming took 4 bases from V and 5 from J; bases not matched to a gene: 1. This CDR3 has 14 residues. The CDR3 region is CASSRLAGEDTQYF. CDR3 sequence (DNA): TGTGCCAGCTCACGACTAGCGGGGGAAGATACGCAGTATTTT.

The rearrangement uses TRBV29-1 and TRBJ1-1; 10 bases match TRBD1. Germline trimming cut 7 bases from V and 3 bases from J; bases unmatched to any gene: 8. The CDR3 is 14 amino acids. Germline CDR1 is SQVTM and CDR2 is ANQGSEA. The CDR3 coding sequence is TGCAGCGCCCGTCTAGGACAGGGGGACACTGAAGCTTTCTTT. The encoded protein is CSARLGQGDTEAFF.

The chain joins TRBV6-5 to TRBJ1-6; 10 positions match TRBD1. The CDR3 is made up of 15 amino acids. The V gene end was trimmed by 6 bases and the J gene end by 7 bases; junction bases not matched to a gene: 6. The V gene's germline CDR1 is MNHEY and CDR2 SVGAGI. The CDR3 here is CASRGTGVRNSPLHF. The CDR3 DNA reads TGTGCCAGCAGAGGGACAGGGGTACGGAATTCACCCCTCCACTTT.

The CDR3 loop reads CTSREGYRYEQYF. The CDR3 bases are TGCACCAGCCGGGAGGGGTACCGCTACGAGCAGTACTTC. The chain is built from TRBV1 and TRBJ2-7; the D call of TRBD2 is as the table states it, not checked on the DNA. TRBV1 is listed as a pseudogene. The CDR3 totals 13 residues.

This clone was seen only once. CDR3 loop: CASSQDVGWGLFF. The CDR3 DNA reads TGCGCCAGCAGCCAAGATGTGGGGTGGGGGCTGTTTTTT. The chain uses TRBV4-1 and TRBJ2-2; no clear D. The V gene lost 0 bases and the J gene lost 13 bases, with 12 bases spanning the gap. Per the germline V gene, CDR1 is MGHRA and CDR2 is YSYEKL. The CDR3 contains 13 residues.

This clone came up once. V usage is TRBV29-1 and J usage is TRBJ1-1; D unclear. The CDR3 spans 11 residues. Trimming cost V 4 bases and J 6 bases, with 9 bases left between them. Germline V gene sequence: CDR1 SQVTM, CDR2 ANQGSEA. The CDR3 here is CSVGERPEAFF. The CDR3 coding sequence is TGCAGCGTTGGAGAGCGGCCTGAAGCTTTCTTT.

The V gene is TRBV28, the J gene TRBJ2-7; D not resolved. The V gene lost 5 bases and the J gene lost 3 bases, with 14 bases spanning the gap. The germline V gene encodes CDR1 MDHEN and CDR2 SYDVKM. The CDR3 is made up of 14 amino acids. CDR3 region: CASSQWRFVYEQYF. The CDR3 nucleotides read TGTGCCAGCAGTCAGTGGCGGTTCGTCTACGAGCAGTACTTC.

The chain combines TRBV5-6 with TRBJ1-2; 8 bases line up with TRBD1. The CDR3 sequence is 16 residues long. CDR1 and CDR2 (germline): SGHDT, YYEEEE. Trimming at V came to 2 bases and at J to 1 base, leaving 7 bases not matched to a gene. CDR3 residues: CASSLRQGTLNYGYTF. In nucleotides, the CDR3 is TGTGCCAGCAGCTTAAGACAGGGGACCCTTAACTATGGCTACACCTTC.

The chain couples TRBV21-1 to TRBJ2-7; TRBD2, the table's D call, lacks a check against the DNA. TRBV21-1 is given as a pseudogene. This CDR3 comprises 12 residues. CDR3 sequence (DNA): TGTCCCGGGGGGGTTAGCACCTACGAGCAGTACTTC. Protein: CPGGVSTYEQYF.

V is TRBV18 and J is TRBJ2-7; TRBD1 aligns across 9 bases. The V gene's germline CDR1 is KGHSH and CDR2 LQKENI. The CDR3 length is 15 residues. The ends lost 4 bases at V and 5 bases at J; junction bases unmatched: 9. The CDR3 loop is CASSLLGTGNNEQYF. DNA for the CDR3: TGTGCCAGCTCACTACTCGGGACAGGGAACAACGAGCAGTACTTC.

The rearrangement links TRBV11-2 to TRBJ2-3; 7 bases match TRBD1. The CDR3 loop spans 15 amino acids. CDR1 and CDR2 from the germline V gene are SGHAT and FQNNGV. After removal of 5 bases from V and 5 bases from J, the junction contained 10 bases not matched to a gene. The CDR3 nucleotides are TGTGCCAGCAGCCCAACCCGACGGACAGGAGATACGCAGTATTTT. It yields the protein CASSPTRRTGDTQYF.

This chain joins TRBV6-5 and TRBJ2-7; D is unresolved. V shed 2 bases and J shed 3 bases, with 8 bases lying between them. Germline assignment: CDR1 MNHEY and CDR2 SVGAGI. This CDR3 comprises 13 residues. CDR3 nucleotide sequence: TGTGCCAGCAGTTACAAGGACGGCTACGAGCAGTACTTC. This gives the protein CASSYKDGYEQYF.

The chain is built from TRBV27 and TRBJ1-1; 8 bases line up with TRBD1. Trimming took 9 bases from V and 4 from J; bases not matched to a gene: 7. Germline CDR1 MNHEY, CDR2 SMNVEV (reference sequence). CDR3 length: 13 residues. The CDR3 region is CASGQGGVTEAFF. Here the CDR3 DNA reads TGTGCCAGTGGACAGGGAGGGGTCACTGAAGCTTTCTTT.

The rearrangement links TRBV11-3 to TRBJ1-1, with D uncertain. The germline CDR1 and CDR2 sequences are SGHNT and YENEEA. V lost 1 base, J lost 1 base, and 4 bases lay in between. CDR3 length equals 13 residues. The CDR3 DNA is TGTGCCAGCAGCTTAGCAGGGAACACTGAAGCTTTCTTT. Protein: CASSLAGNTEAFF.

The chain recombines TRBV30 with TRBJ1-6; D might be TRBD1 (5 bases). This CDR3 has 15 amino acids. The V gene's germline CDR1 is GTSNPN and CDR2 SVGIG (reference sequence). The germline V and J ends were trimmed by 3 bases and 0 bases, with 9 bases remaining between them. In DNA form, the CDR3 reads TGTGCCTGGAGGGGGGACGTCTCCTATAATTCACCCCTCCACTTT. Its protein is CAWRGDVSYNSPLHF.

The CDR3 spells CASSLWPQYNSPLHF. The CDR3 nucleotides are TGTGCCAGCAGTTTGTGGCCCCAGTATAATTCACCCCTCCACTTT. The chain has TRBV27 and TRBJ1-6; D unresolved. This CDR3 is 15 amino acids long. Germline loops: CDR1 MNHEY, CDR2 SMNVEV (reference sequence). Trimming removed 3 bases from V and 4 bases from J, with 10 bases in between.

The CDR3 reads CASSSSGEQYF. DNA of the CDR3: TGTGCCAGCAGTTCCTCAGGGGAGCAGTACTTC. This chain links TRBV27 with TRBJ2-7; the D gene is possibly TRBD1 (5 bases). Germline values: CDR1 MNHEY, CDR2 SMNVEV (reference sequence). The CDR3 consists of 11 residues. V was trimmed by 4 bases and J by 7 bases, leaving 8 bases between them.

This chain links TRBV7-9 with TRBJ2-1, with D perhaps TRBD1 (6 bases). The germline CDR1 and CDR2 sequences are SEHNR and FQNEAQ (reference sequence). V was pared by 3 bases and J by 2 bases, with 14 bases between. This CDR3 has 16 residues. The CDR3 loop reads CASSFHRDPPYNEQFF. The CDR3 coding sequence is TGTGCCAGCAGCTTCCACAGGGATCCCCCCTACAATGAGCAGTTCTTC.

The chain joins TRBV9 to TRBJ2-7; 14 bases match TRBD2. The CDR3 runs 18 residues. The germline gives CDR1 SGDLS, CDR2 YYNGEE. V shed 3 bases and J 6 bases; nucleotides not matched to a gene: 14. This chain's CDR3 is CASSDDPTSGRAPGEQYF. For the CDR3, the DNA is TGTGCCAGCAGCGACGACCCGACTAGCGGGAGGGCGCCTGGCGAGCAGTACTTC.

The chain combines TRBV7-8 with TRBJ1-3; D is ambiguous. The CDR3 extends over 15 amino acids. V lost 2 bases, J lost 4 bases, and 12 bases lay in between. The V gene's germline CDR1 is SGHVS and CDR2 FQNEAQ. The CDR3 spells CASSLSIREGNTIYF. CDR3 coding DNA: TGTGCCAGCAGCTTATCGATAAGGGAAGGAAACACCATATATTTT. Using reference TRBV7-8 and TRBJ1-3 for the parts outside the CDR3, the full variable domain is GAGVSQSPRYKVAKRGQDVALRCDPISGHVSLFWYQQALGQGPEFLTYFQNEAQLDKSGLPSDRFFAERPEGSVSTLKIQRTQQEDSAVYLCASSLSIREGNTIYFGEGSWLTVV.

This chain joins TRBV15 and TRBJ1-2; D ambiguous. Trimming pared 0 bases from V and 5 bases from J, leaving 7 bases between. The CDR3 is 13 amino acids. The germline V gene encodes CDR1 LNHNV and CDR2 YYDKDF (reference sequence). CDR3 sequence reads: CATSRDQFYGYTF. DNA for the CDR3: TGTGCCACCAGCAGAGATCAGTTTTATGGCTACACCTTC.

This sequence joins TRBV15 and TRBJ2-1; tentatively, D is TRBD1 or TRBD2 (7 bases each). The V gene's germline CDR1 is LNHNV and CDR2 YYDKDF (reference sequence). V lost 0 bases and J lost 2, with 11 bases in between. There are 16 residues in the CDR3. The CDR3 DNA is TGTGCCACCAGCAGAGAGGCAGGGGGGGCCTACAATGAGCAGTTCTTC. Residues: CATSREAGGAYNEQFF.

The chain recombines TRBV14 with TRBJ1-2; D remains unclear. Germline V lookup: CDR1 SGHDN, CDR2 FVKESK. Trimming pared 0 bases from V and 4 bases from J, leaving 3 bases between. The length of the CDR3 is 12 residues. CDR3 region: CASSQDIYGYTF. As DNA, the CDR3 is TGTGCCAGCAGCCAAGATATCTATGGCTACACCTTC.

The chain recombines TRBV19 with TRBJ1-2, with D perhaps TRBD1 (6 bases). This CDR3 has 15 residues. Per germline, CDR1 LNHDA and CDR2 SQIVND (reference sequence). With 6 bases removed from V and 3 bases from J, the gap between germline ends came to 17 bases. The CDR3 loop is CASRVQGQGYYGYTF. For the CDR3, the DNA is TGTGCCAGTAGGGTGCAGGGGCAAGGGTACTATGGCTACACCTTC.

J is TRBJ2-7 and V is TRBV27, with 8 nucleotides matching TRBD2. Germline loops: CDR1 MNHEY, CDR2 SMNVEV (reference sequence). V shed 2 bases, J shed 3 bases, and the junction held 12 bases outside the gene matches. The CDR3 length is 17 residues. The CDR3 spells CASSLSPFRTSLYEQYF. The CDR3 region has the DNA TGTGCCAGCAGTTTAAGCCCTTTCCGGACTAGCCTCTACGAGCAGTACTTC.